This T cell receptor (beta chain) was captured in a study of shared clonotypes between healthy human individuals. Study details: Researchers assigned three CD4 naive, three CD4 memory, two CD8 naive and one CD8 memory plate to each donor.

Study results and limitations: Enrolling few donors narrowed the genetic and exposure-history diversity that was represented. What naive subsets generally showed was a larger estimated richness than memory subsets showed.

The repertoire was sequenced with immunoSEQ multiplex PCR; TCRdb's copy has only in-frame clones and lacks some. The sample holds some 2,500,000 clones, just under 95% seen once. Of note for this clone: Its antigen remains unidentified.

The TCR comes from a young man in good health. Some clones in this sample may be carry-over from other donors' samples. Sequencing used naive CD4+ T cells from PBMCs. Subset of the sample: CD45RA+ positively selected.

CDR3 sequence: CASSQDRGPSSGNTIYF. The DNA for the CDR3 is TGCGCCAGCAGCCAAGACAGGGGCCCAAGCTCTGGAAACACCATATATTTT. The chain links TRBV4-1 to TRBJ1-3; perhaps TRBD1 as D (6 bases). Germline V lookup: CDR1 MGHRA, CDR2 YSYEKL. Trimming stripped 0 bases from V and 0 bases from J, with 12 bases between. CDR3 length: 17 residues.